This T cell receptor (beta chain) was sequenced for a study of CD8 T cells in Susac syndrome (dated by TCRdb to the late 2010s). Concerning the study at large: The study used repertoire sequencing to test whether antigen drove CD8+ T cell activation and differentiation in Susac syndrome.

RNA was extracted with the RNeasy kit and about 0.5 to 1 ug was reverse transcribed using random hexamers. TCR beta CDR3 regions were amplified with the immunoSEQ multiplex PCR assay covering 54 Vbeta and 13 Jbeta segments. To correct PCR amplification bias, a synthetic template baseline was used for both primer optimization and computational correction. On the study's bioinformatics: Only productive sequences were kept, with reads annotated to V, D and J genes according to IMGT and analyzed in immunoSEQ Analyzer. Clonality was calculated as one minus the Shannon entropy normalized by log2 of the number of productive unique sequences. Public and private clones were assessed among the 100 most prevalent clones of each patient and control. Clones were defined as Susac-specific if absent from the healthy and MS cohorts, from around 1,000 published viral clones and from other ImmuneACCESS disease sequences. TCRdb passed the public sequencing reads through fastp at Q25 and MiXCR, retaining productive beta sequences. Rows with a matching CDR3 protein are joined into one entry that keeps the most common DNA and genes. Here the V and J calls rest on TCRdb's processing, not on the authors' analysis. The sample table holds about 150,000 distinct CDR3 sequences, of which 94% were seen once. The top ten clonotypes cover 0.075% to 0.09% of the sample.

A distance of 14 bases separates the germline ends of V and J, which lose 5 bases and 2 bases respectively. Spanning cysteine to phenylalanine, the CDR3 consists of 15 amino acids. The retained sequence is limited to the CDR3, 45 bases, with the frame set at the first base. Reading the germline V gene (reference sequence) gives CDR1 LNHNV and CDR2 YYDKDF. This clonotype was counted once. Its antigen is unknown. Qualities for individual bases were not recorded, and no much larger clone is one base off. One read alone is a weak basis. General conclusions and limits of the study: The TCR sequencing and HLA analysis was acknowledged to have included a relatively small number of individuals.

Peripheral blood CD8+ and CD4+ T cells from healthy donors, Susac syndrome patients and multiple sclerosis patients were profiled by high-throughput TCR beta sequencing. Healthy donors were age- and sex-matched controls. Bulk CD8+ and CD4+ T cells were purified by magnetic negative isolation, while CD8+ TEMRA cells were enriched using FACS. Blood was drawn into EDTA tubes, processed within 24 hours, and PBMCs were isolated by density gradient centrifugation. PBMCs destined for TCR sequencing were cryopreserved in liquid nitrogen and later thawed in a 37 °C water bath. The sorted or isolated CD4+, CD8+ and CD8+ TEMRA cells reached a purity of at least 90%.

This receptor was taken from a human donor in good health. The chain was built from TRBV15 and TRBJ2-3; no D segment can be confidently identified. What was sequenced was CD4+ T cells from PBMCs. The nucleotides are TGTGCCACCAGCTTAGGACGACCCCCCACAGATACGCAGTATTTT. It specifies CATSLGRPPTDTQYF.